Shown below are 27 T cell receptor beta chains from a single sample sequenced in a study of T cells after yellow fever vaccination. TCRdb re-analysed the 5' RACE reads in MiXCR, keeping a single row per CDR3 protein. Of about 46,000 distinct CDR3 sequences in the sample, around 6.4% were seen once. This specimen consisted of PBMCs, either bulk or a sorted T-cell subset (CD4+, CD8+, memory, or dextramer-sorted; not recorded which), obtained 45 days after the yellow fever booster vaccination. Source of these receptors: a man younger than 40 who received the YFV17D yellow fever vaccine.

The genes are TRBV7-2 and TRBJ2-2, with D uncertain. CDR3 length: 13 residues. CDR1 and CDR2 (germline): SGHTA, FQGNSA. The V and J ends lost 4 bases and 0 bases respectively, with 3 bases between them. In DNA, the CDR3 is TGTGCCAGCAGCTCTCCGAACACCGGGGAGCTGTTTTTT. Its translation: CASSSPNTGELFF.

The rearrangement uses TRBV15 and TRBJ2-3, with D possibly being TRBD2 (5 bases). V was shortened by 5 bases and J by 1 base, with 13 bases between the two germline ends. Looked up from germline, CDR1 is LNHNV and CDR2 is YYDKDF (reference sequence). The CDR3 is made up of 15 amino acids. The CDR3 spells CATSQERARTDTQYF. The CDR3, as DNA: TGTGCCACCAGCCAAGAGAGGGCTCGCACAGATACGCAGTATTTT.

This clonotype was recorded at least ten times. The rearrangement joins TRBV7-9 to TRBJ2-7; D is undetermined. V shed 1 base and J shed 5 bases, with 12 bases lying between them. Looked up from germline, CDR1 is SEHNR and CDR2 is FQNEAQ (reference sequence). This CDR3 is 14 amino acids long. The CDR3 sequence: CASSLGSTLNEQYF. CDR3 DNA sequence: TGTGCCAGCAGCTTAGGCAGTACCCTCAACGAGCAGTACTTC. Full variable domain (remainder filled in from reference TRBV7-9 and TRBJ2-7): DTGVSQNPRHKITKRGQNVTFRCDPISEHNRLYWYRQTLGQGPEFLTYFQNEAQLEKSRLLSDRFSAERPKGSFSTLEIQRTEQGDSAMYLCASSLGSTLNEQYFGPGTRLTVT.

This clonotype was recorded a few times. The chain carries TRBV20-1 and TRBJ2-7; D gene ambiguous. V lost 3 bases to trimming and J lost 0 bases, with 18 bases between them. The CDR3 runs 16 residues. Per germline, CDR1 DFQATT and CDR2 SNEGSKA (reference sequence). The CDR3 sequence: CSASPNPYANSYEQYF. CDR3 DNA sequence: TGCAGTGCTAGCCCCAACCCGTACGCGAACTCCTACGAGCAGTACTTC.

A few counts support this clonotype. The rearrangement uses TRBV20-1 and TRBJ2-1, with 9 bases fitting TRBD1. The germline gives CDR1 DFQATT, CDR2 SNEGSKA (reference sequence). The CDR3 extends over 15 amino acids. V trimming: 5 bases; J trimming: 4 bases; junction bases outside the gene matches: 9. The CDR3 loop reads CSASRIQGAYNEQFF. The DNA of the CDR3 is TGCAGTGCTTCCAGGATACAGGGGGCATACAATGAGCAGTTCTTC.

This clonotype was counted between two and nine times. One junction end does not reproduce the germline sequence, and a read error may be involved. The chain recombines TRBV23-1 with TRBJ2-2; D may be TRBD1 (8 bases). TRBV23-1 is an ORF, and what it does is uncertain. The CDR3 has 16 residues. The CDR3 here is CASSQFHRGGTGELFF. The CDR3 region has the DNA TGCGCCAGCAGCCAATTCCACAGGGGGGGAACCGGGGAGCTGTTTTTT.

This clonotype was seen only a few times. The chain uses TRBV20-1 and TRBJ2-7, with 8 bases identical to TRBD1. Germline-derived CDR1 and CDR2 are DFQATT and SNEGSKA (reference sequence). The CDR3 has 14 residues. With V trimmed by 6 bases and J by 4 bases, 11 bases remained unmatched. CDR3 bases: TGCAGTGCCTCGAATACAGGGGGTATATACGAGCAGTACTTC. This gives the protein CSASNTGGIYEQYF.

This clonotype was observed many times. This chain joins TRBV3-1 and TRBJ2-3; TRBD2 agrees at 16 bases. The CDR3 length is 19 residues. Germline V gene sequence: CDR1 LGHDT, CDR2 YNNKEL (reference sequence). V trimming: 4 bases; J trimming: 2 bases; junction bases outside the gene matches: 9. The CDR3 loop reads CASSRGGLAGGKVTDTQYF. CDR3 nucleotide sequence: TGTGCCAGCAGCCGCGGGGGACTAGCGGGAGGGAAGGTCACAGATACGCAGTATTTT.

In this sample, this clonotype turned up many times. CDR3 DNA sequence: TGTGCCACCAGTGCCAAGGGACTAGCAGGGGAGACCCAGTACTTC. Protein: CATSAKGLAGETQYF. The chain has TRBV24-1 and TRBJ2-5; 9 bases agree with TRBD2. Germline lookup yields CDR1 KGHDR and CDR2 SFDVKD. The junction had 8 bases not matched to a gene; V was cut back by 5 bases and J by 5 bases. The CDR3 runs 15 residues.

V usage is TRBV5-1 and J usage is TRBJ1-4; D is undetermined. CDR1 SGHRS and CDR2 YFSETQ come from the germline V gene. V was clipped by 0 bases and J by 8 bases, with 8 bases between them. This CDR3 comprises 13 residues. The CDR3 sequence is CASSLATNEKLFF. CDR3 bases: TGCGCCAGCAGCTTGGCCACAAACGAAAAACTGTTTTTT.

This clonotype has only a few counts. This chain links TRBV12-3 or TRBV12-4 with TRBJ2-7; 14 bases match TRBD2. J was trimmed by 4 bases and V by 4 bases; bases with no gene match: 6. CDR3 length equals 16 residues. The CDR3, as DNA: TGTGCCAGCAGTTCCCCAGGGACTAGCGGGAGTTACGAGCAGTACTTC. Its translation is CASSSPGTSGSYEQYF.

This clonotype came up a few times. V and J are TRBV7-6 and TRBJ2-1; the D gene is possibly TRBD2 (7 bases). The V and J ends lost 5 bases and 9 bases respectively, with 11 bases between them. CDR3 length: 12 residues. Germline V gives CDR1 SGHVS, CDR2 FNYEAQ. The DNA of the CDR3 is TGTGCCAGCAGCACCGCGGGGGCTGAGCAGTTCTTC. As protein: CASSTAGAEQFF.

This clonotype was detected a few times. The chain uses TRBV6-1 and TRBJ1-6; tentatively, D is TRBD1 (6 bases). Looked up from germline, CDR1 is MNHNS and CDR2 is SASEGT. Trimming stripped 7 bases from V and 7 bases from J, with 17 bases between. CDR3 length equals 15 residues. For the CDR3, the DNA is TGTGCCAGCACCCGATTGGACAGCGGGAATTCACCCCTCCACTTT. Amino acids: CASTRLDSGNSPLHF.

About this clonotype: This CDR3 fails to terminate in the conserved phenylalanine or tryptophan, so it likely reflects a read error. The chain recombines TRBV12-3 or TRBV12-4 with TRBJ2-6; weak D call: TRBD1 (6 bases). The CDR3 spans 15 residues. Trimming removed 6 bases at V and 4 bases at J, with 13 bases between. In nucleotides, the CDR3 is TGTGCCAGCAGCCGCTACAGGGCGGGGGCCAACGTCCTGACTTAC. Residues: CASSRYRAGANVLTY.

This clonotype was counted ten times or more. V gene TRBV4-3 combines with J gene TRBJ2-7; 8 bases match TRBD2. J was trimmed by 3 bases and V by 0 bases; bases with no gene match: 4. This CDR3 has 15 amino acids. CDR1 LGHNA and CDR2 YSLEER come from the germline V gene. The CDR3: CASSQEWTSSYEQYF. CDR3 nucleotides: TGCGCCAGCAGCCAAGAGTGGACTAGCAGCTACGAGCAGTACTTC.

This clonotype qualifies as medium-sized. This sequence joins TRBV7-6 and TRBJ2-7; TRBD2 aligns across 10 bases. Germline CDR1 is SGHVS and CDR2 is FNYEAQ. The CDR3 extends over 15 amino acids. J gave up 3 bases and V 1 base, and 3 bases lay outside the gene matches. The CDR3 reads CASSLEASGSYEQYF. The DNA of the CDR3 is TGTGCCAGCAGCTTAGAGGCTAGCGGGAGCTACGAGCAGTACTTC. Using reference TRBV7-6 and TRBJ2-7 for the parts outside the CDR3, the full variable domain is GAGVSQSPRYKVTKRGQDVALRCDPISGHVSLYWYRQALGQGPEFLTYFNYEAQQDKSGLPNDRFSAERPEGSISTLTIQRTEQRDSAMYRCASSLEASGSYEQYFGPGTRLTVT.

This clonotype occurred a few times. The chain uses TRBV29-1 and TRBJ2-1; D may be TRBD2 (5 bases). V shed 7 bases and J shed 9 bases, with 13 bases lying between them. CDR1 is SQVTM and CDR2 is ANQGSEA in the germline V gene. The CDR3 consists of 11 residues. The CDR3 region is CSANIASEQFF. The CDR3 coding sequence is TGCAGCGCCAACATAGCGAGTGAGCAGTTCTTC.

The CDR3 sequence: CASSSGIQPSTDTQYF. CDR3 bases: TGTGCCAGCAGCTCTGGAATACAGCCAAGCACAGATACGCAGTATTTT. This chain connects TRBV5-4 to TRBJ2-3; no clear D. CDR1 and CDR2 (germline): SGHNT, YYREEE (reference sequence). CDR3 size: 16 residues. The V end was cut by 3 bases, the J end by 0 bases, with 14 bases between.

This clonotype appeared a few times. This rearrangement joins TRBV5-1 to TRBJ1-5; D is possibly TRBD1 (6 bases). CDR1 SGHRS and CDR2 YFSETQ come from the germline V gene. Between the trimmed V and J ends, which lost 2 bases and 6 bases, there was a span of 9 bases. The CDR3 consists of 13 residues. CDR3 loop: CASSFEQGQPQHF. The CDR3 DNA reads TGCGCCAGCAGCTTCGAACAGGGTCAGCCCCAGCATTTT.

CDR3 sequence: CASSEISSESSYNEQFF. CDR3 DNA sequence: TGCGCCAGCAGTGAGATTTCCAGCGAAAGCTCCTACAATGAGCAGTTCTTC. V usage is TRBV10-1 and J usage is TRBJ2-1; D not resolved. There are 17 residues in the CDR3. V was clipped by 2 bases and J by 0 bases, with 14 bases between them. Germline CDR1 and CDR2: WNHNN and SYGVQD (reference sequence).

This clonotype was recorded at least ten times. CDR3 DNA sequence: TGTGCCAGCAGTTATCCCCCGAGCTATGGCTACACCTTC. It yields the protein CASSYPPSYGYTF. This chain uses TRBV6-2 or TRBV6-3 with TRBJ1-2; no clear D. Trimming pared 3 bases from V and 4 bases from J, leaving 9 bases between. This CDR3 is built from 13 residues. Per germline, CDR1 MNHEY and CDR2 SVGEGT.

By its share, this clonotype is medium-sized (0.01 to 0.1%). The chain combines TRBV7-2 with TRBJ2-3; D is unresolved. The CDR3 length is 14 residues. Germline CDR1 reads SGHTA; CDR2 reads FQGNSA. V dropped 2 bases and J dropped 1 base, with 7 bases sitting between them. The CDR3 DNA sequence: TGTGCCAGCAGCTTAATGGGCGGCACAGATACGCAGTATTTT. Protein sequence: CASSLMGGTDTQYF.

This clonotype came up a few times. The V gene is TRBV7-8, the J gene TRBJ2-7; 7 nucleotides agree with TRBD2. Germline V lookup: CDR1 SGHVS, CDR2 FQNEAQ. The CDR3 is made up of 14 amino acids. V trimming: 2 bases; J trimming: 5 bases; junction bases outside the gene matches: 6. The CDR3 nucleotides read TGTGCCAGCAGCTTAAATGACGGGAGGCACGAGCAGTACTTC. Protein product: CASSLNDGRHEQYF.

The sample holds many counts of this clonotype. The chain links TRBV29-1 to TRBJ2-2; D uncertain. Germline V CDR1 and CDR2: SQVTM, ANQGSEA. V shed 6 bases and J shed 2 bases, with 4 bases lying between them. This CDR3 is 11 amino acids long. The CDR3 sequence: CSVRNTGELFF. In nucleotides, the CDR3 is TGCAGCGTCCGAAACACCGGGGAGCTGTTTTTT.

This clonotype was counted only a few times. The rearrangement joins TRBV19 to TRBJ2-7; 7 positions match TRBD1. The CDR3 extends over 15 amino acids. V trimming: 4 bases; J trimming: 2 bases; junction bases outside the gene matches: 8. CDR1 is LNHDA and CDR2 is SQIVND in the germline V gene (reference sequence). CDR3 region: CASSTRDRATYEQYF. The CDR3 DNA follows: TGTGCCAGTAGTACCCGGGACAGAGCCACCTACGAGCAGTACTTC.

The chain has TRBV4-1 and TRBJ2-3; 7 bases match TRBD2. Germline-derived CDR1 and CDR2 are MGHRA and YSYEKL. V shed 4 bases and J 0 bases; nucleotides not matched to a gene: 7. The CDR3 is 16 residues long. The DNA of the CDR3 is TGCGCCAGCAGCCCCGGGACTATCTCAAGCACAGATACGCAGTATTTT. Translating gives CASSPGTISSTDTQYF.

This clonotype is termed medium-sized. The V call is TRBV3-1, the J call TRBJ1-1, with D hard to call. Germline V gives CDR1 LGHDT, CDR2 YNNKEL (reference sequence). The CDR3 contains 14 residues. The V gene lost 2 bases and the J gene lost 6 bases, with 13 bases spanning the gap. DNA for the CDR3: TGTGCCAGCAGCCAATATGGTAAGGGATCTGAAGCTTTCTTT. Translating gives CASSQYGKGSEAFF.